This TCR beta chain was identified during a study of T cells in Graves' hyperthyroidism and ophthalmopathy. Findings and caveats of the study: Peripheral blood also featured most of the thyroid clonotypes expanded above 0.001.

TCR beta CDR3 regions were amplified from RNA. RT-PCR in the first round (using the HTBI primer set) targeted the TCR CDR3. TCRdb re-derived calls from the multiplex PCR reads in MiXCR, one entry per CDR3 protein. The profile covers approximately 410,000 distinct CDR3 sequences, with roughly 14% appearing a single time and under 15% taken by the ten largest. This clonotype was counted ten times or more. Its antigen is currently unknown. Per germline, CDR1 SEHNR and CDR2 FQNEAQ (reference sequence). Losses at the gene ends were 4 bases for V and 2 bases for J; bases not matched to a gene: 26. The CDR3 length is 24 residues.

The clonotype comes from a man younger than 30 with Graves' ophthalmopathy. Sequencing was done on a sample of blood. V usage is TRBV7-9 and J usage is TRBJ2-3; 14 nucleotides agree with TRBD2. The CDR3 coding sequence is TGTGCCAGCAGCTCCTCCGGGACAGGGGCCTCAGGGACTAGCGGGGGAGCGTTCACAGATACGCAGTATTTT. Translating gives CASSSSGTGASGTSGGAFTDTQYF.